This entry describes one T cell receptor beta chain. The antigen remains undetermined. The data stem from a study of CD8 T cells in ankylosing spondylitis. TCRdb re-called the 5' RACE reads with MiXCR, one entry per CDR3 protein. The table includes 700,000 to 1,000,000 distinct CDR3 sequences, about 11% detected once. Per germline, CDR1 SGHRS and CDR2 YFSETQ. The ends were cut back, 3 bases at V and 0 bases at J, with 12 bases in the middle. The CDR3 is 15 residues long. Overall study results and limits: A TCR beta motif of 8 or 9 highly homologous variants appeared characteristic of ankylosing spondylitis blood. The authors reported significant enrichment of disease-linked clones in matched ankylosing spondylitis synovial fluid. Reactive arthritis synovial fluid and blood previously showed some of these motif variants. Disease-linked clones, CD8+, were relatively rare in peripheral blood.

Material for sequencing was blood, either unsorted or a sorted T cell fraction (not recorded which). The chain has TRBV5-1 and TRBJ1-2, with D hard to call. This sequence was found in a male donor with ankylosing spondylitis. The CDR3, as DNA: TGCGCCAGCAGCTCCTCAGGTTACGCTAACTATGGCTACACCTTC. It encodes CASSSSGYANYGYTF.